These T cell receptor beta chains were read from a single sample in a study of blood T cells in healthy people across ages. One entry per CDR3 protein results from TCRdb running MiXCR on the 5' RACE reads. Of under 1,000,000 distinct CDR3 sequences listed, less than 60% were seen once; the top ten hold 15% to 20%. The sequencing sample was made of blood. These TCRs come from a man older than 75 in good health. CDR3s include the opening cysteine and the closing phenylalanine or tryptophan. Each record gives: CDR3 length, J gene, clone size, V gene, D gene, CDR3 protein, CDR3 DNA. The D gene is left open where the match is weak. The size of a clone is reported for some rows only, either as once, few or many, or as a class for expanded clones.

CDR3 length: 18; J gene: TRBJ2-1; clone size: NA; V gene: TRBV12-3/TRBV12-4; D gene: TRBD2; CDR3 protein: CASGPGTSGRGTYKEQFF; CDR3 DNA: TGTGCCAGCGGACCCGGGACTAGCGGGAGGGGGACCTACAAGGAGCAGTTCTTC
CDR3 length: 15; J gene: TRBJ2-3; clone size: NA; V gene: TRBV29-1; D gene: NA; CDR3 protein: CSVGYSLQITDTQYF; CDR3 DNA: TGCAGCGTTGGCTACTCTCTACAGATAACAGATACGCAGTATTTT
CDR3 length: 16; J gene: TRBJ2-1; clone size: NA; V gene: TRBV12-3/TRBV12-4; D gene: TRBD2; CDR3 protein: CASSGTSGRAYNEQFF; CDR3 DNA: TGTGCCAGCAGCGGGACTAGCGGGAGGGCCTACAATGAGCAGTTCTTC
CDR3 length: 14; J gene: TRBJ2-7; clone size: NA; V gene: TRBV7-9; D gene: TRBD1; CDR3 protein: CASSRGQSRYEQYF; CDR3 DNA: TGTGCCAGCAGCCGGGGACAGAGTCGCTACGAGCAGTACTTC
CDR3 length: 15; J gene: TRBJ2-5; clone size: NA; V gene: TRBV30; D gene: TRBD2; CDR3 protein: CAWRGPGLGVIEQYF; CDR3 DNA: TGTGCCTGGAGGGGACCGGGACTAGGGGTAATTGAGCAGTACTTC
CDR3 length: 13; J gene: TRBJ2-3; clone size: NA; V gene: TRBV30; D gene: NA; CDR3 protein: CAGVAAITDTQYF; CDR3 DNA: TGTGCCGGGGTTGCGGCGATCACAGATACGCAGTATTTT
CDR3 length: 13; J gene: TRBJ2-1; clone size: NA; V gene: TRBV20-1; D gene: NA; CDR3 protein: CSVPDVSVSEQFF; CDR3 DNA: TGCAGTGTCCCAGATGTCTCGGTAAGCGAGCAGTTCTTC
CDR3 length: 16; J gene: TRBJ2-5; clone size: NA; V gene: TRBV5-4; D gene: NA; CDR3 protein: CASSLSATRSQETQYF; CDR3 DNA: TGTGCCAGCAGCTTGTCGGCGACCCGAAGTCAAGAGACCCAGTACTTC
CDR3 length: 15; J gene: TRBJ2-1; clone size: few; V gene: TRBV12-3/TRBV12-4; D gene: TRBD2; CDR3 protein: CASSFRTSGSIEQFF; CDR3 DNA: TGTGCCAGCAGTTTCAGGACTAGCGGGTCAATAGAGCAGTTCTTC
CDR3 length: 14; J gene: TRBJ2-7; clone size: NA; V gene: TRBV6-5; D gene: TRBD2; CDR3 protein: CASVLAGATYEQYF; CDR3 DNA: TGTGCCAGCGTTCTAGCGGGGGCTACCTACGAGCAGTACTTC
CDR3 length: 16; J gene: TRBJ2-7; clone size: NA; V gene: TRBV25-1; D gene: TRBD2; CDR3 protein: CASSELTSGRGYEQYF; CDR3 DNA: TGTGCCAGCAGTGAATTAACTAGCGGGAGGGGCTACGAGCAGTACTTC
CDR3 length: 16; J gene: TRBJ2-7; clone size: NA; V gene: TRBV24-1; D gene: NA; CDR3 protein: CATSSGGSGTPGEQYF; CDR3 DNA: TGTGCCACCAGTTCTGGCGGGAGCGGGACACCCGGCGAGCAGTACTTC
CDR3 length: 13; J gene: TRBJ2-5; clone size: few; V gene: TRBV27; D gene: NA; CDR3 protein: CASSSPASGTQYF; CDR3 DNA: TGTGCCAGCAGTTCCCCAGCTTCAGGGACCCAGTACTTC
CDR3 length: 16; J gene: TRBJ2-3; clone size: NA; V gene: TRBV5-4; D gene: TRBD2; CDR3 protein: CAGSIPTSGSADTQYF; CDR3 DNA: TGTGCCGGCAGCATACCTACTAGCGGGAGTGCAGATACGCAGTATTTT
CDR3 length: 14; J gene: TRBJ2-5; clone size: NA; V gene: TRBV12-3/TRBV12-4; D gene: NA; CDR3 protein: CASTIGPNVETQYF; CDR3 DNA: TGTGCCAGCACTATAGGCCCCAACGTGGAGACCCAGTACTTC
CDR3 length: 14; J gene: TRBJ1-2; clone size: NA; V gene: TRBV7-8; D gene: NA; CDR3 protein: CASSLGGRGYGYTF; CDR3 DNA: TGTGCCAGCAGCTTAGGCGGGCGCGGGTATGGCTACACCTTC
CDR3 length: 13; J gene: TRBJ1-2; clone size: NA; V gene: TRBV7-2; D gene: NA; CDR3 protein: CASSSLERPGYTF; CDR3 DNA: TGTGCCAGCAGCTCCTTGGAGAGACCGGGCTACACCTTC
CDR3 length: 12; J gene: TRBJ2-7; clone size: NA; V gene: TRBV20-1; D gene: NA; CDR3 protein: CSASSSSGEQYF; CDR3 DNA: TGCAGTGCTAGCTCTAGCTCGGGGGAGCAGTACTTC
CDR3 length: 13; J gene: TRBJ1-4; clone size: NA; V gene: TRBV24-1; D gene: NA; CDR3 protein: CATSEGSNEKLFF; CDR3 DNA: TGTGCCACCAGTGAGGGGTCTAATGAAAAACTGTTTTTT
CDR3 length: 13; J gene: TRBJ1-1; clone size: few; V gene: TRBV5-1; D gene: NA; CDR3 protein: CASSLDLNTEAFF; CDR3 DNA: TGTGCCAGCAGCTTGGACCTGAACACTGAAGCTTTCTTT
CDR3 length: 16; J gene: TRBJ2-3; clone size: once; V gene: TRBV29-1; D gene: TRBD2; CDR3 protein: CSVRTFLAGGGDTQYF; CDR3 DNA: TGCAGCGTTCGAACGTTTCTAGCGGGAGGGGGAGATACGCAGTATTTT
CDR3 length: 14; J gene: TRBJ1-6; clone size: NA; V gene: TRBV7-6; D gene: TRBD1; CDR3 protein: CASSLGDSNSPLHF; CDR3 DNA: TGTGCCAGCAGCTTGGGGGACAGTAATTCACCCCTCCACTTT
CDR3 length: 16; J gene: TRBJ2-4; clone size: NA; V gene: TRBV6-5; D gene: NA; CDR3 protein: CASSNRGGLAKNIQYF; CDR3 DNA: TGTGCCAGCAGCAACAGGGGGGGCCTAGCCAAAAACATTCAGTACTTC
CDR3 length: 15; J gene: TRBJ1-6; clone size: few; V gene: TRBV30; D gene: TRBD1; CDR3 protein: CAWIPMGQGNSPLHF; CDR3 DNA: TGTGCCTGGATCCCCATGGGACAGGGTAATTCACCCCTCCACTTT
CDR3 length: 14; J gene: TRBJ1-4; clone size: NA; V gene: TRBV5-1; D gene: NA; CDR3 protein: CASRQGTDLEKLFF; CDR3 DNA: TGCGCCAGCCGCCAAGGCACGGATCTTGAAAAACTGTTTTTT
CDR3 length: 12; J gene: TRBJ2-5; clone size: NA; V gene: TRBV7-9; D gene: NA; CDR3 protein: CASSLGVDLWYF; CDR3 DNA: TGTGCCAGCAGCTTAGGAGTGGATCTTTGGTACTTC
CDR3 length: 12; J gene: TRBJ2-5; clone size: NA; V gene: TRBV18; D gene: NA; CDR3 protein: CASSPQKETQYF; CDR3 DNA: TGTGCCAGCTCCCCACAGAAAGAGACCCAGTACTTC
CDR3 length: 14; J gene: TRBJ1-2; clone size: many; V gene: TRBV5-1; D gene: TRBD1; CDR3 protein: CASSLGTGNYGYTF; CDR3 DNA: TGCGCCAGCAGCTTGGGGACAGGGAACTATGGCTACACCTTC
CDR3 length: 13; J gene: TRBJ2-3; clone size: few; V gene: TRBV7-3; D gene: NA; CDR3 protein: CASSLMILDTQYF; CDR3 DNA: TGTGCCAGCAGCTTAATGATCCTCGATACGCAGTATTTT
CDR3 length: 16; J gene: TRBJ2-2; clone size: NA; V gene: TRBV5-1; D gene: NA; CDR3 protein: CASRGVGTPTDGELFF; CDR3 DNA: TGCGCCAGCAGGGGCGTCGGGACTCCGACCGACGGGGAGCTGTTTTTT
CDR3 length: 12; J gene: TRBJ2-1; clone size: NA; V gene: TRBV29-1; D gene: NA; CDR3 protein: CSVGPPRGEQFF; CDR3 DNA: TGCAGCGTTGGCCCCCCCCGGGGTGAGCAGTTCTTC
CDR3 length: 14; J gene: TRBJ1-1; clone size: NA; V gene: TRBV6-1; D gene: NA; CDR3 protein: CASSGKHVNTEAFF; CDR3 DNA: TGTGCCAGCAGTGGAAAACACGTGAACACTGAAGCTTTCTTT
CDR3 length: 14; J gene: TRBJ2-2; clone size: NA; V gene: TRBV2; D gene: NA; CDR3 protein: CASTGTGNTGELFF; CDR3 DNA: TGTGCCAGCACTGGGACGGGGAACACCGGGGAGCTGTTTTTT
CDR3 length: 13; J gene: TRBJ2-2; clone size: NA; V gene: TRBV5-6; D gene: NA; CDR3 protein: CASNWAYTGELFF; CDR3 DNA: TGTGCCAGCAATTGGGCGTACACCGGGGAGCTGTTTTTT
CDR3 length: 17; J gene: TRBJ2-1; clone size: NA; V gene: TRBV6-5; D gene: TRBD2; CDR3 protein: CASSYPSGRSSYNEQFF; CDR3 DNA: TGTGCCAGCAGTTACCCTAGCGGGCGGAGCTCCTACAATGAGCAGTTCTTC
CDR3 length: 15; J gene: TRBJ2-1; clone size: few; V gene: TRBV6-6; D gene: NA; CDR3 protein: CASSYPGAGDNEQFF; CDR3 DNA: TGTGCCAGCAGTTACCCAGGGGCAGGGGACAATGAGCAGTTCTTC
CDR3 length: 13; J gene: TRBJ1-6; clone size: few; V gene: TRBV5-1; D gene: TRBD1; CDR3 protein: CASNRDSGSPLHF; CDR3 DNA: TGCGCCAGCAACCGGGACAGCGGGTCACCCCTCCACTTT
CDR3 length: 15; J gene: TRBJ1-2; clone size: once; V gene: TRBV29-1; D gene: NA; CDR3 protein: CSVESLGPGSYGYTF; CDR3 DNA: TGCAGCGTTGAAAGCCTGGGGCCGGGCAGTTATGGCTACACCTTC
CDR3 length: 14; J gene: TRBJ2-7; clone size: few; V gene: TRBV10-3; D gene: NA; CDR3 protein: CAISDGQSSYEQYF; CDR3 DNA: TGTGCCATCAGTGATGGACAGTCCTCCTACGAGCAGTACTTC
CDR3 length: 15; J gene: TRBJ2-1; clone size: few; V gene: TRBV7-8; D gene: TRBD2; CDR3 protein: CASSLAGGPWNEQFF; CDR3 DNA: TGTGCCAGCAGCTTAGCGGGAGGGCCTTGGAATGAGCAGTTCTTC
CDR3 length: 13; J gene: TRBJ2-1; clone size: NA; V gene: TRBV7-3; D gene: NA; CDR3 protein: CASSLSPMNEQFF; CDR3 DNA: TGTGCCAGCAGCTTATCCCCGATGAATGAGCAGTTCTTC
CDR3 length: 14; J gene: TRBJ2-5; clone size: NA; V gene: TRBV29-1; D gene: TRBD2; CDR3 protein: CSVVVAGGPGTQYF; CDR3 DNA: TGCAGCGTTGTAGTAGCGGGAGGGCCTGGGACCCAGTACTTC
CDR3 length: 15; J gene: TRBJ2-7; clone size: NA; V gene: TRBV6-6; D gene: NA; CDR3 protein: CASTTGHVSSYEQYF; CDR3 DNA: TGTGCCAGCACTACAGGACACGTTTCCTCCTACGAGCAGTACTTC
CDR3 length: 14; J gene: TRBJ2-5; clone size: NA; V gene: TRBV5-1; D gene: NA; CDR3 protein: CASSWRTDQETQYF; CDR3 DNA: TGCGCCAGCAGCTGGAGGACGGATCAAGAGACCCAGTACTTC
CDR3 length: 16; J gene: TRBJ2-4; clone size: NA; V gene: TRBV12-3/TRBV12-4; D gene: NA; CDR3 protein: CASSLAHSPAKNIQYF; CDR3 DNA: TGTGCCAGCAGTTTAGCGCACTCCCCGGCCAAAAACATTCAGTACTTC
CDR3 length: 15; J gene: TRBJ2-2; clone size: NA; V gene: TRBV7-9; D gene: TRBD1; CDR3 protein: CASSLGTGGIGELFF; CDR3 DNA: TGTGCCAGCAGCTTAGGGACAGGGGGGATCGGGGAGCTGTTTTTT
CDR3 length: 13; J gene: TRBJ2-7; clone size: NA; V gene: TRBV20-1; D gene: NA; CDR3 protein: CSARADSIYEQYF; CDR3 DNA: TGCAGTGCTAGAGCGGACAGCATCTACGAGCAGTACTTC
CDR3 length: 15; J gene: TRBJ2-1; clone size: NA; V gene: TRBV9; D gene: TRBD2; CDR3 protein: CASSVGLAGGYEQFF; CDR3 DNA: TGTGCCAGCAGCGTAGGGCTAGCGGGAGGCTATGAGCAGTTCTTC
CDR3 length: 14; J gene: TRBJ2-7; clone size: NA; V gene: TRBV25-1; D gene: NA; CDR3 protein: CASSPGRGRAEQYF; CDR3 DNA: TGTGCCAGCAGTCCCGGACGGGGTCGGGCCGAGCAGTACTTC
CDR3 length: 14; J gene: TRBJ2-1; clone size: NA; V gene: TRBV15; D gene: NA; CDR3 protein: CATSRDLGVNEQFF; CDR3 DNA: TGTGCCACCAGCAGAGATCTTGGGGTTAATGAGCAGTTCTTC
CDR3 length: 16; J gene: TRBJ1-4; clone size: NA; V gene: TRBV2; D gene: NA; CDR3 protein: CASSDARVRSNEKLFF; CDR3 DNA: TGTGCCAGCAGTGATGCCCGGGTCAGGAGTAATGAAAAACTGTTTTTT
CDR3 length: 18; J gene: TRBJ2-1; clone size: few; V gene: TRBV7-3; D gene: TRBD2; CDR3 protein: CASGKLAGGPGSYNEQFF; CDR3 DNA: TGTGCCAGCGGCAAACTAGCGGGAGGGCCCGGGTCCTACAATGAGCAGTTCTTC
CDR3 length: 15; J gene: TRBJ1-1; clone size: NA; V gene: TRBV7-3; D gene: NA; CDR3 protein: CASSQRGAFRTEAFF; CDR3 DNA: TGTGCCAGCAGCCAACGGGGGGCATTCCGCACTGAAGCTTTCTTT
CDR3 length: 14; J gene: TRBJ2-5; clone size: NA; V gene: TRBV6-1; D gene: TRBD1; CDR3 protein: CAIHLGTAQETQYF; CDR3 DNA: TGTGCCATACACCTCGGGACAGCCCAAGAGACCCAGTACTTC
CDR3 length: 15; J gene: TRBJ2-7; clone size: few; V gene: TRBV6-5; D gene: NA; CDR3 protein: CASRGAGAISYEQYF; CDR3 DNA: TGTGCCAGCAGGGGGGCGGGGGCTATTTCCTACGAGCAGTACTTC